This record covers a single T cell receptor beta chain. This sample is part of a study of blood T cell repertoires in COVID-19. Germline CDR1 and CDR2: LNHDA and SQIVND (reference sequence). The CDR3 is 15 residues long. Trimming left V 5 bases short and J 2 bases short, with 14 bases between. TCRdb's copy holds only in-frame clones and misses some; the assay was immunoSEQ multiplex PCR. This sample has 300,000 to 450,000 clones, with about 89% found just once. The genes are TRBV19 and TRBJ2-3; perhaps TRBD2 as D (5 bases). Sequencing was carried out using PBMCs or T cells enriched from blood (not recorded which). This clonotype was obtained from a man aged 25 to 40 who had recovered from COVID-19. Here the CDR3 reads CASSDIRGSTDTQYF. The CDR3 coding sequence is TGTGCCAGTAGTGATATTCGGGGATCCACAGATACGCAGTATTTT. Full variable domain (missing parts from reference TRBV19 and TRBJ2-3): DGGITQSPKYLFRKEGQNVTLSCEQNLNHDAMYWYRQDPGQGLRLIYYSQIVNDFQKGDIAEGYSVSREKKESFPLTVTSAQKNPTAFYLCASSDIRGSTDTQYFGPGTRLTVL.